This T cell receptor (beta chain) came from a study of cytotoxic CD8 clonotypes in ibrutinib-treated CLL. At the level of the study: Of the patients, about 12 were relapsed/refractory, under 16 treatment-naive and approximately 18 IGHV unmutated. Study conclusions and caveats: Sample timing was unmatched between remission and later-progressing patients; lymph nodes unstudied. Clonality went up at the time of ibrutinib response, stayed stable in sustained remission, and later dropped back toward its baseline level at progression.

Details on this clone: Its antigen is unknown. Additional DNA sequences in this sample encode the identical CDR3.

Cryopreserved PBMCs yielded around 2.1 micrograms of genomic DNA for TCR beta libraries. The CDR3 runs to 15 residues. The ends lost 0 bases at V and 1 base at J; junction bases unmatched: 3. Germline V gene lookup returns CDR1 SGHRS and CDR2 YFSETQ. Sequenced by immunoSEQ multiplex PCR; TCRdb stores in-frame clones only, minus some. In the table there are under 200,000 clones, approximately 80% of which are singletons. Here the sequenced sample was PBMCs, taken after 24 months of ibrutinib treatment. This TCR was recovered from a human donor with chronic lymphocytic leukemia. The rearrangement links TRBV5-1 to TRBJ1-2; 7 positions agree with TRBD1. The DNA of the CDR3 is TGCGCCAGCAGCTTGGGGGGACAGCTTAACTATGGCTACACCTTC. As protein: CASSLGGQLNYGYTF.